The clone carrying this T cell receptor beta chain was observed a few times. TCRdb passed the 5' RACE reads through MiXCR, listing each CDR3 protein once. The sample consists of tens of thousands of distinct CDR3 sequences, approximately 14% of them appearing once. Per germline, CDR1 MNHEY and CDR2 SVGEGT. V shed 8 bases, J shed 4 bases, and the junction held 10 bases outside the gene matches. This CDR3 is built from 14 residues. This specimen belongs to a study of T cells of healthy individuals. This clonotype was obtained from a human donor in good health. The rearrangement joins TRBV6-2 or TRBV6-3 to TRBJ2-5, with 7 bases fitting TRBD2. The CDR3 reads CASVPGGGGETQYF. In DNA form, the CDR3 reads TGTGCCAGCGTCCCCGGTGGGGGGGGAGAGACCCAGTACTTC.